This record covers a single TCR beta chain. Its antigen is currently unknown. This record belongs to a study of shared clonotypes between healthy human individuals. Study-level results: Of the naive CD4 clonotypes, around 4.9% were shared across a handful of donors.

Generated by immunoSEQ multiplex PCR, the TCRdb table keeps only in-frame clones and is missing some. This sample has some 2,100,000 clones, with 95% found just once. This TCR was recovered from a man between 18 and 35 years old in good health. Sequences were obtained from naive CD4+ T cells sorted from blood. The subset is: CD45RA+ positively selected.

The CDR3 region has the DNA TGTGCCAGCAGGTTAGGGACAGGAGGCTATAATTCACCCCTCCACTTT. Amino acid sequence: CASRLGTGGYNSPLHF. This chain joins TRBV5-5 and TRBJ1-6; 8 bases map to TRBD1. This CDR3 has 16 amino acids. The V segment lost 5 bases and the J segment 3 bases; nucleotides outside the gene matches: 7. Germline-derived CDR1 and CDR2 are SGHKS and YYEKEE (reference sequence).